This entry describes one T cell receptor (beta chain). This specimen belongs to a study of shared clonotypes between healthy human individuals. For the study at large: The study used three CD4 naive, three CD4 memory, two CD8 naive and one CD8 memory plate per donor.

Negatively enriched CD4+ T cells were divided by CD45RA into naive and memory. Measured with immunoSEQ multiplex PCR; TCRdb has only the in-frame clones, and not every one. The sample comprises roughly 2.2 million clones, about 90% of which are singletons, and roughly 0.34% rests with the top ten. V lost 3 bases and J lost 4; bases outside the gene matches: 11. Germline V gene sequence: CDR1 SGHRS, CDR2 YFSETQ. The CDR3 has 17 residues. This chain uses TRBV5-1 with TRBJ2-5, with 11 nucleotides matching TRBD2. Sequenced: naive CD4+ T cells from PBMCs. Subset specified: CD45RA+ positively selected. The receptor's source is a man aged 18 to 30 in good health. Some clones in this sample may be carry-over from other donors' samples. The CDR3 spells CASSSPLTSGGAETQYF. The CDR3 nucleotides are TGCGCCAGCAGCTCTCCCCTCACTAGCGGGGGTGCAGAGACCCAGTACTTC.